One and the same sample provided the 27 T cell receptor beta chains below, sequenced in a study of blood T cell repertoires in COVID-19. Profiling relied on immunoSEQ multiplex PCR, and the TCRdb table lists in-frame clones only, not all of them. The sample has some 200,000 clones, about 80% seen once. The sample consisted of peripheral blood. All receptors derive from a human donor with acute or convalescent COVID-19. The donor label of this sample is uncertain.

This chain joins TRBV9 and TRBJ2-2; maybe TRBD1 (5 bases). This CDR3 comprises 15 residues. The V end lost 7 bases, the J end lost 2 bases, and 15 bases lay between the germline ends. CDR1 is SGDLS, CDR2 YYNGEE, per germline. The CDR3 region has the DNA TGTGCCAGCTCGATCCTAGGGGAAAACACCGGGGAGCTGTTTTTT. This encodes CASSILGENTGELFF.

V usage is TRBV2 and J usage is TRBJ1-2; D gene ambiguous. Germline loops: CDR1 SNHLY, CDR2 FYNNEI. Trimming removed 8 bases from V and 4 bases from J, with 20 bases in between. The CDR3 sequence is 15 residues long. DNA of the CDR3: TGTGCCAGCCGTGTCGAGGGAGGGTATAGCTATGGCTACACCTTC. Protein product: CASRVEGGYSYGYTF.

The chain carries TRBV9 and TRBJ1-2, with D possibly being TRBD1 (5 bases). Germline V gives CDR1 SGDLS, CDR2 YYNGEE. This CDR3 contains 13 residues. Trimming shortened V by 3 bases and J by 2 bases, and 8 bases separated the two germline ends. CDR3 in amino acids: CASSAGGNYGYTF. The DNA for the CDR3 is TGTGCCAGCAGCGCCGGGGGGAACTATGGCTACACCTTC.

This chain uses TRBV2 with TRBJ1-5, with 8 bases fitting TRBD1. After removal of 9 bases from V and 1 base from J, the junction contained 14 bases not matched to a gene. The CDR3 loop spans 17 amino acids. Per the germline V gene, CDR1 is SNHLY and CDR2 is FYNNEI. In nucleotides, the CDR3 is TGTGCCAGTTCAAAAGACAGGGGATCGGGAAGCAATCAGCCCCAGCATTTT. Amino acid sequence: CASSKDRGSGSNQPQHF. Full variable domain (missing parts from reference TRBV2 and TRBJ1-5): EPEVTQTPSHQVTQMGQEVILRCVPISNHLYFYWYRQILGQKVEFLVSFYNNEISEKSEIFDDQFSVERPDGSNFTLKIRSTKLEDSAMYFCASSKDRGSGSNQPQHFGDGTRLSIL.

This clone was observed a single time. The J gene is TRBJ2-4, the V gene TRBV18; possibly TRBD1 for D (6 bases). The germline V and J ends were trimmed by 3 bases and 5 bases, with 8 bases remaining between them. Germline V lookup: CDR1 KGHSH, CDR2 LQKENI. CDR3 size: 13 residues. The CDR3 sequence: CASSPGAQNIQYF. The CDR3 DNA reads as TGTGCCAGCTCACCGGGGGCCCAAAACATTCAGTACTTC.

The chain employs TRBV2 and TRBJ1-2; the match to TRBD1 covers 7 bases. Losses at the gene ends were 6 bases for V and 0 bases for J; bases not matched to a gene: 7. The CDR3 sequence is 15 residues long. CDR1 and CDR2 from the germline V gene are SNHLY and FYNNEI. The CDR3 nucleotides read TGTGCCAGCAGCCTCAATCAGGGGGCTAACTATGGCTACACCTTC. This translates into CASSLNQGANYGYTF.

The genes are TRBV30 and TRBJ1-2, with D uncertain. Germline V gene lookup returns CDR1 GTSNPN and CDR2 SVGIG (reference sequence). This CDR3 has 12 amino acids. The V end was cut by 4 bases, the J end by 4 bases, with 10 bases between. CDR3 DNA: TGTGCCTGGACCGACGGAGGCTATGGCTACACCTTC. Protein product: CAWTDGGYGYTF.

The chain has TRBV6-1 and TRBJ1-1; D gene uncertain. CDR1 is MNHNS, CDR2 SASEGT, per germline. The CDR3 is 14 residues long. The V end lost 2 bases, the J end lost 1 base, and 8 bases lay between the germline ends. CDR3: CASSEPQKNTEAFF. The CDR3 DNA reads TGTGCCAGCAGTGAACCCCAAAAGAACACTGAAGCTTTCTTT.

The CDR3 sequence: CASSQGLGVETQYF. The CDR3, as DNA: TGCGCCAGCAGCCAAGGATTGGGAGTTGAGACCCAGTACTTC. V and J are TRBV4-1 and TRBJ2-5; TRBD2 is a possible D gene (5 bases). This CDR3 is 14 amino acids long. With 1 base removed from V and 5 bases from J, the gap between germline ends came to 11 bases. From germline, CDR1 is MGHRA and CDR2 YSYEKL.

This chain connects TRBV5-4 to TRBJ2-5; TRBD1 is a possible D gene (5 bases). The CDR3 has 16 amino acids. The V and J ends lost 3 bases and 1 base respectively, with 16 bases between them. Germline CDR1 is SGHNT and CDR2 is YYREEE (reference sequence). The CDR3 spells CASSYPIGATQETQYF. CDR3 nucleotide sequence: TGTGCCAGCAGCTACCCGATAGGGGCAACCCAAGAGACCCAGTACTTC.

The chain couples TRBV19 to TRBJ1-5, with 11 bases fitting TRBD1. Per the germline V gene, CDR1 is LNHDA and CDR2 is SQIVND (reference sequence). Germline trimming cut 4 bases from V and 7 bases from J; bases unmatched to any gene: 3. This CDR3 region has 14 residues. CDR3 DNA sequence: TGTGCCAGTAGTAGGACAGGGGGCGGACAGCCCCAGCATTTT. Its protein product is CASSRTGGGQPQHF.

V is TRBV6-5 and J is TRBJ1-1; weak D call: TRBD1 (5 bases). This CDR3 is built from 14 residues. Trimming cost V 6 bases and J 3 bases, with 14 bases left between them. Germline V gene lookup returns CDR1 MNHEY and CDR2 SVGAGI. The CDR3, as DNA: TGTGCCAGCAGCCAGGGTTACTCTTACACTGAAGCTTTCTTT. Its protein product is CASSQGYSYTEAFF.

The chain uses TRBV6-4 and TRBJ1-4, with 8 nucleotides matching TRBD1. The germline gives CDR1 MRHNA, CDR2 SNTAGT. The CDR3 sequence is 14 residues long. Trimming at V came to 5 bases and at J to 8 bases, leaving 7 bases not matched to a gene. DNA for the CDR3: TGTGCCAGCAGTCCATTCGGACAGGGAGAAAAACTGTTTTTT. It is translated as CASSPFGQGEKLFF.

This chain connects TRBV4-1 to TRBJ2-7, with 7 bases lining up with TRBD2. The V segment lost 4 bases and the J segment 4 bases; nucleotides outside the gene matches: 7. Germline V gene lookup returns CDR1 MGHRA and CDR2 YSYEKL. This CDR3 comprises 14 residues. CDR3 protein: CASSREGLGYEQYF. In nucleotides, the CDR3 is TGCGCCAGCAGCCGGGAGGGACTGGGATACGAGCAGTACTTC.

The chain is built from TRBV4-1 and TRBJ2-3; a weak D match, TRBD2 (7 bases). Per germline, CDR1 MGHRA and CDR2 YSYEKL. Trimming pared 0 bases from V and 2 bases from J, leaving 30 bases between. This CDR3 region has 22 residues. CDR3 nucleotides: TGCGCCAGCAGCCAAGAACCCCGGCGCGGGAGTGGGGGGCGGTCCGCCACAGATACGCAGTATTTT. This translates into CASSQEPRRGSGGRSATDTQYF.

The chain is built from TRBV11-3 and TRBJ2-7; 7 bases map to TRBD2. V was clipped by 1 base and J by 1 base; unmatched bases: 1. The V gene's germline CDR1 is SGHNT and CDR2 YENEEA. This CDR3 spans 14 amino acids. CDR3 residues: CASSLGGGSYEQYF. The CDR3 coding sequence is TGTGCCAGCAGCTTAGGGGGGGGATCCTACGAGCAGTACTTC.

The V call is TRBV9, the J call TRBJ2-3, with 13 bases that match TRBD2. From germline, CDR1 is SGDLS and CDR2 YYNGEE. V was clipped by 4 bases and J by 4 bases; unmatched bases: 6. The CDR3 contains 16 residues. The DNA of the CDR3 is TGTGCCAGCAGCACCGGGACTAGCGGGGTCGCAGATACGCAGTATTTT. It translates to CASSTGTSGVADTQYF. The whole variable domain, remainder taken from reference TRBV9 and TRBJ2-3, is DSGVTQTPKHLITATGQRVTLRCSPRSGDLSVYWYQQSLDQGLQFLIQYYNGEERAKGNILERFSAQQFPDLHSELNLSSLELGDSALYFCASSTGTSGVADTQYFGPGTRLTVL.

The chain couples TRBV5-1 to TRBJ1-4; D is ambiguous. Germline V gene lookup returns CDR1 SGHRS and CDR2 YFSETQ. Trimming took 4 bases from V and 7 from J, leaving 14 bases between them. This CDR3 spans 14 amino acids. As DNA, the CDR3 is TGCGCCAGCAGCCGAGGCCTGGCGGGTGAAAAACTGTTTTTT. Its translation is CASSRGLAGEKLFF.

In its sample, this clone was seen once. The CDR3 region is CASYASGTQVQYF. In DNA form, the CDR3 reads TGTGCCAGCTACGCTAGCGGGACCCAGGTGCAGTACTTC. The chain joins TRBV6-5 to TRBJ2-7; 9 positions match TRBD2. CDR3 size: 13 residues. V lost 8 bases, J lost 9 bases, and 11 bases stayed unmatched. CDR1 and CDR2 from the germline V gene are MNHEY and SVGAGI.

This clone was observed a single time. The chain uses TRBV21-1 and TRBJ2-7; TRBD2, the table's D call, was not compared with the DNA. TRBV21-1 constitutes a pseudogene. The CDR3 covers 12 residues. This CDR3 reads CASSGSSYEQYF. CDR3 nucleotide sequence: TGTGCCAGCAGCGGGAGTTCCTACGAGCAGTACTTC.

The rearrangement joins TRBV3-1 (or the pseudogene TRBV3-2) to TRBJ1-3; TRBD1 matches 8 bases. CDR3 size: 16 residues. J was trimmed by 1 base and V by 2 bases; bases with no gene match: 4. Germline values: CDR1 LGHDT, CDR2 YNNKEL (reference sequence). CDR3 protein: CASSQPRGRSGNTIYF. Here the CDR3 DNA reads TGTGCCAGCAGCCAACCCAGGGGGCGATCTGGAAACACCATATATTTT.

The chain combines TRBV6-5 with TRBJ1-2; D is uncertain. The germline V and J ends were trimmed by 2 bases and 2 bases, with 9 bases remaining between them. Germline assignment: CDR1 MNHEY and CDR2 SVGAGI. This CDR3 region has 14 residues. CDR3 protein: CASSYETSNYGYTF. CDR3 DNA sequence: TGTGCCAGCAGTTACGAGACATCAAACTATGGCTACACCTTC.

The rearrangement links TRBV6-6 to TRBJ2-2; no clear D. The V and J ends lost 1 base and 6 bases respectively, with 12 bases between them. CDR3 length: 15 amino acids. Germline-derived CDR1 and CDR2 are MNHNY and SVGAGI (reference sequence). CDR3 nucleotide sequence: TGTGCCAGCAGTTACTTTCCAGGTTTGGCCGGGGAGCTGTTTTTT. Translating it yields CASSYFPGLAGELFF.

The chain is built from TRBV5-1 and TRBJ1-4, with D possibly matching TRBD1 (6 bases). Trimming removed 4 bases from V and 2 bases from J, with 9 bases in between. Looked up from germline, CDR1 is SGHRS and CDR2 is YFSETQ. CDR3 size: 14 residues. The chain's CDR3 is CASSKQGTNEKLFF. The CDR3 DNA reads TGCGCCAGCAGCAAACAGGGTACTAATGAAAAACTGTTTTTT.

Here the CDR3 reads CASSPERGPVLVEQFF. The CDR3 DNA follows: TGTGCCAGCAGCCCCGAGCGGGGGCCCGTCTTAGTTGAGCAGTTCTTC. The genes are TRBV9 and TRBJ2-1, with TRBD2 identical over 8 bases. The CDR3 runs 16 residues. Germline V gene sequence: CDR1 SGDLS, CDR2 YYNGEE. Germline trimming cut 4 bases from V and 9 bases from J; bases unmatched to any gene: 15.

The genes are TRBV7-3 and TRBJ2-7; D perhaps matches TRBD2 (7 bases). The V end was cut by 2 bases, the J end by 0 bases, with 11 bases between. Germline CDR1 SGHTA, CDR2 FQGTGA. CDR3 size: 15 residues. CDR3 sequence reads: CASSLGGGISYEQYF. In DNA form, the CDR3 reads TGTGCCAGCAGCTTAGGCGGGGGCATCTCCTACGAGCAGTACTTC.

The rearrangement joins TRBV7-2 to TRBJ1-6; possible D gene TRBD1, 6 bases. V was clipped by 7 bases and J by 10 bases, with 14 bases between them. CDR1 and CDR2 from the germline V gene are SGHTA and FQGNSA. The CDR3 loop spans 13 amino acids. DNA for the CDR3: TGTGCCAGCACCCCCGGGGGGGCGTCACCCCTCCACTTT. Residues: CASTPGGASPLHF.